Below are 27 T cell receptor beta chains sequenced from a single sample in a study of T cells after posttransplantation cyclophosphamide. Profiling relied on immunoSEQ multiplex PCR, and the TCRdb table lists in-frame clones only, not all of them. The sample consists of 9,000 to 9,500 clones, over 95% of them appearing once. Source material: naive CD8+ T cells sorted from PBMCs. These receptors were collected from a man aged 45 to 65 in good health, CMV-negative, and a related stem cell transplant donor.

The rearrangement uses TRBV7-8 and TRBJ1-5; no firm D call. The CDR3 has 13 amino acids. CDR1 SGHVS and CDR2 FQNEAQ come from the germline V gene. Between the trimmed V and J ends, which lost 5 bases and 6 bases, there was a span of 11 bases. The CDR3 DNA reads TGTGCCAGCAGCCTCTTCGAGGGTCAGCCCCAGCATTTT. Amino acids: CASSLFEGQPQHF.

In its sample, this clone was seen once. In DNA form, the CDR3 reads TGTGCCAGCAGCAACCAGTTTTGTACAGCGAACACTGAAGCTTTCTTT. Translation: CASSNQFCTANTEAFF. The V and J genes are TRBV21-1 and TRBJ1-1; the D call in the table, TRBD1, was not verified against the DNA. TRBV21-1 constitutes a pseudogene. The CDR3 is 16 amino acids.

This clone occurred once. The gene calls are TRBV4-1 and TRBJ1-1; 8 bases line up with TRBD1. The germline CDR1 and CDR2 sequences are MGHRA and YSYEKL. Germline trimming cut 4 bases from V and 3 bases from J; bases unmatched to any gene: 13. This CDR3 spans 17 amino acids. CDR3 DNA: TGCGCCAGCAGCCGAATACCAGGGGGCAGGTCGGACACTGAAGCTTTCTTT. Protein product: CASSRIPGGRSDTEAFF.

V is TRBV18 and J is TRBJ2-1; 9 bases are shared with TRBD2. This CDR3 spans 17 amino acids. The germline V gene encodes CDR1 KGHSH and CDR2 LQKENI. V trimming: 6 bases; J trimming: 0 bases; junction bases outside the gene matches: 9. In nucleotides, the CDR3 is TGTGCCAGCTCTCGCCGAGCGGGGGGCTTCTCCTACAATGAGCAGTTCTTC. Its translation: CASSRRAGGFSYNEQFF.

The chain has TRBV27 and TRBJ2-7; 8 nucleotides agree with TRBD1. V lost 5 bases to trimming and J lost 3 bases; unmatched junction nucleotides: 18. CDR1 and CDR2 from the germline V gene are MNHEY and SMNVEV (reference sequence). This CDR3 is built from 18 residues. CDR3 sequence (DNA): TGTGCCAGCAGTCCCCCACTCAGGGGGCGGGCCCATTTCTACGAGCAGTACTTC. Residues: CASSPPLRGRAHFYEQYF.

The rearrangement links TRBV5-6 to TRBJ1-1; D ambiguous. Trimming stripped 1 base from V and 2 bases from J, with 9 bases between. The CDR3 runs 14 residues. Germline V gene sequence: CDR1 SGHDT, CDR2 YYEEEE. The CDR3 loop is CASSLMGANTEAFF. CDR3 coding DNA: TGTGCCAGCAGCTTGATGGGCGCAAACACTGAAGCTTTCTTT.

The chain carries TRBV4-2 and TRBJ2-2; 11 nucleotides align to TRBD2. Germline CDR1 LGHNA, CDR2 YNFKEQ. CDR3 size: 18 residues. J gave up 3 bases and V 0 bases, and 6 bases lay outside the gene matches. The CDR3 DNA is TGTGCCAGCAGCCAAGATTGGACTAGCGGGTCTTACACCGGGGAGCTGTTTTTT. This sequence encodes CASSQDWTSGSYTGELFF.

This CDR3 reads CASSFGTGTYEQYF. The CDR3, as DNA: TGTGCCAGTAGTTTCGGGACAGGGACCTACGAGCAGTACTTC. The J gene is TRBJ2-7, the V gene TRBV19; 9 bases match TRBD1. Losses at the gene ends were 5 bases for V and 2 bases for J; bases not matched to a gene: 4. The CDR3 spans 14 residues. The germline V gene has CDR1 LNHDA and CDR2 SQIVND (reference sequence). The full variable domain, rest sourced from reference TRBV19 and TRBJ2-7, is DGGITQSPKYLFRKEGQNVTLSCEQNLNHDAMYWYRQDPGQGLRLIYYSQIVNDFQKGDIAEGYSVSREKKESFPLTVTSAQKNPTAFYLCASSFGTGTYEQYFGPGTRLTVT.

This chain connects TRBV19 to TRBJ1-5; weak D call: TRBD1 (6 bases). Germline-derived CDR1 and CDR2 are LNHDA and SQIVND (reference sequence). V was clipped by 1 base and J by 4 bases, with 11 bases between them. The CDR3 has 15 residues. In DNA form, the CDR3 reads TGTGCCAGTAGTATAGTTGGGACACATAATCAGCCCCAGCATTTT. Its translation: CASSIVGTHNQPQHF.

This clone was counted a single time. The chain carries TRBV19 and TRBJ2-7, with D possibly being TRBD1 (5 bases). Germline assignment: CDR1 LNHDA and CDR2 SQIVND (reference sequence). The CDR3 contains 15 residues. V was pared by 1 base and J by 5 bases, with 15 bases between. The chain's CDR3 is CASSIGAGSENEQYF. CDR3 DNA sequence: TGTGCCAGTAGTATAGGGGCAGGGTCTGAAAACGAGCAGTACTTC.

V gene TRBV7-6 combines with J gene TRBJ2-3; TRBD2 aligns across 8 bases. V dropped 3 bases and J dropped 0; count of bases not matched to a gene: 11. Germline CDR1 SGHVS, CDR2 FNYEAQ. The CDR3 consists of 18 residues. For the CDR3, the DNA is TGTGCCAGCAGCTTGGCCCCCGTTAGCGGGATAAGCACAGATACGCAGTATTTT. Its protein is CASSLAPVSGISTDTQYF.

J is TRBJ1-2 and V is TRBV27; no definite D call. CDR1 MNHEY and CDR2 SMNVEV come from the germline V gene (reference sequence). V dropped 6 bases and J dropped 4 bases, with 12 bases sitting between them. This CDR3 has 13 residues. CDR3 bases: TGTGCCAGCAGCCCCACGGTGCTCTATGGCTACACCTTC. It encodes CASSPTVLYGYTF.

The chain employs TRBV21-1 and TRBJ2-7; the table assigns TRBD1, which was not confirmed against the DNA. TRBV21-1 is labeled a pseudogene. This CDR3 spans 18 amino acids. The CDR3 spells CASSKGPRTGSGSYEQYF. DNA of the CDR3: TGTGCCAGCAGCAAAGGTCCCCGGACAGGGTCGGGCTCCTACGAGCAGTACTTC.

CDR3: CASSYTRTVNTEAFF. The CDR3 DNA reads as TGTGCCAGCAGTTACACACGAACAGTGAACACTGAAGCTTTCTTT. This chain links TRBV6-9 with TRBJ1-1; D is ambiguous. Germline V gene sequence: CDR1 MNHGY, CDR2 SVAAGI. V was clipped by 3 bases and J by 0 bases, with 11 bases between them. The CDR3 is 15 residues long.

In its sample, this clone was seen once. The chain carries TRBV5-6 and TRBJ2-5, with 10 nucleotides matching TRBD2. Looked up from germline, CDR1 is SGHDT and CDR2 is YYEEEE. The CDR3 length is 16 residues. Trimming took 2 bases from V and 4 from J; bases not matched to a gene: 8. The CDR3 nucleotides are TGTGCCAGCAGCTTTAGCCTAGCGGGGGCCCGAGAGACCCAGTACTTC. Its protein product is CASSFSLAGARETQYF.

The V call is TRBV9, the J call TRBJ2-5; 7 bases agree with TRBD2. The J segment lost 5 bases and the V segment lost 0 bases, leaving 10 bases of the junction unmatched. Germline V gene data show CDR1 as SGDLS and CDR2 as YYNGEE. The CDR3 consists of 16 residues. The DNA for the CDR3 is TGTGCCAGCAGCGTAGCCCAGGGCCTCGGGGGGGAGACCCAGTACTTC. Its protein product is CASSVAQGLGGETQYF.

J is TRBJ2-1 and V is TRBV6-1; D perhaps matches TRBD2 (6 bases). The V gene's germline CDR1 is MNHNS and CDR2 SASEGT. V lost 10 bases to trimming and J lost 3 bases, with 16 bases between them. The CDR3 is 14 amino acids. The CDR3 DNA reads as TGTGCCACCTCAGCGGGCAAATACTACAATGAGCAGTTCTTC. It yields the protein CATSAGKYYNEQFF.

The chain employs TRBV7-8 and TRBJ2-7; D is unclear. The CDR3 loop spans 11 amino acids. The V and J ends lost 6 bases and 6 bases respectively, with 9 bases between them. Germline CDR1 is SGHVS and CDR2 is FQNEAQ. CDR3 protein: CASRMNSEQYF. CDR3 DNA sequence: TGTGCCAGCAGGATGAACAGCGAGCAGTACTTC.

The rearrangement links TRBV2 to TRBJ1-1, with 11 positions matching TRBD1. Germline assignment: CDR1 SNHLY and CDR2 FYNNEI. Trimming took 8 bases from V and 0 from J; bases not matched to a gene: 8. The CDR3 has 16 residues. This CDR3 is CASRTGGGLMNTEAFF. As DNA, the CDR3 is TGTGCCAGCCGGACAGGGGGCGGTTTGATGAACACTGAAGCTTTCTTT.

DNA for the CDR3: TGTGCCAGCGCCGGCGGGGGCCGCGATGCAGATACGCAGTATTTT. Its protein is CASAGGGRDADTQYF. V is TRBV7-9 and J is TRBJ2-3; D is perhaps TRBD2 (7 bases). The V and J ends lost 8 bases and 4 bases respectively, with 19 bases between them. The length of the CDR3 is 15 residues. CDR1 and CDR2 (germline): SEHNR, FQNEAQ (reference sequence).

This chain connects TRBV18 to TRBJ1-1, with unresolved D. The CDR3 is 15 residues long. Trimming pared 1 base from V and 3 bases from J, leaving 12 bases between. Germline V lookup: CDR1 KGHSH, CDR2 LQKENI. The CDR3 protein is CASSPRVAGDTEAFF. The CDR3 DNA reads TGTGCCAGCTCACCACGTGTAGCCGGGGACACTGAAGCTTTCTTT. Drawing the rest from reference TRBV18 and TRBJ1-1, the complete variable domain is NAGVMQNPRHLVRRRGQEARLRCSPMKGHSHVYWYRQLPEEGLKFMVYLQKENIIDESGMPKERFSAEFPKEGPSILRIQQVVRGDSAAYFCASSPRVAGDTEAFFGQGTRLTVV.

The CDR3 loop is CASSLVSVGTANTEAFF. For the CDR3, the DNA is TGTGCCAGCAGCTTAGTTAGCGTGGGGACAGCCAACACTGAAGCTTTCTTT. The V gene is TRBV7-3, the J gene TRBJ1-1; 7 bases match TRBD1. The CDR3 has 17 amino acids. Germline CDR1 reads SGHTA; CDR2 reads FQGTGA. J was trimmed by 2 bases and V by 2 bases; bases with no gene match: 11.

The chain uses TRBV19 and TRBJ2-1; 7 bases agree with TRBD2. After removal of 1 base from V and 4 bases from J, the junction contained 4 bases not matched to a gene. The CDR3 length is 15 residues. The germline CDR1 and CDR2 sequences are LNHDA and SQIVND (reference sequence). DNA of the CDR3: TGTGCCAGTAGTATAGTACCGGGGGGATACAATGAGCAGTTCTTC. This translates into CASSIVPGGYNEQFF.

This clone was seen once. The chain couples TRBV2 to TRBJ2-1, with TRBD2 identical over 9 bases. Germline V lookup: CDR1 SNHLY, CDR2 FYNNEI. The CDR3 runs to 14 residues. Trimming cost V 2 bases and J 5 bases; bases outside gene matches: 1. CDR3 sequence: CASSELAGDNEQFF. Written as DNA, the CDR3 is TGTGCCAGCAGTGAATTAGCGGGGGACAATGAGCAGTTCTTC.

This clone was detected only once. The V and J genes are TRBV5-6 and TRBJ2-3, with a weak D call TRBD2 (5 bases). Trimming shortened V by 0 bases and J by 3 bases, and 11 bases separated the two germline ends. Germline V gene lookup returns CDR1 SGHDT and CDR2 YYEEEE. This CDR3 has 15 residues. The CDR3 loop reads CASSLVPSFTDTQYF. CDR3 nucleotide sequence: TGTGCCAGCAGCTTGGTTCCTAGCTTTACAGATACGCAGTATTTT.

CDR3 amino acids: CAISTGQGGTYEQYF. For the CDR3, the DNA is TGTGCCATCAGTACAGGACAGGGAGGGACCTACGAGCAGTACTTC. The rearrangement links TRBV10-3 to TRBJ2-7, with D possibly being TRBD1 (8 bases). Trimming pared 5 bases from V and 2 bases from J, leaving 16 bases between. CDR1 ENHRY and CDR2 SYGVKD come from the germline V gene. This CDR3 comprises 15 residues.

The V call is TRBV7-6, the J call TRBJ2-1; 9 bases are shared with TRBD1. The CDR3 sequence is 16 residues long. V dropped 7 bases and J dropped 3; count of bases not matched to a gene: 10. Germline assignment: CDR1 SGHVS and CDR2 FNYEAQ. The CDR3 here is CASTEAGTGLYNEQFF. The CDR3 nucleotides read TGTGCCAGCACCGAGGCCGGGACAGGGCTCTACAATGAGCAGTTCTTC.